What follows is one T cell receptor (beta chain) and its context. The germline gives CDR1 SGDLS, CDR2 YYNGEE. V trimming: 0 bases; J trimming: 6 bases; junction bases outside the gene matches: 1. The CDR3 consists of 15 residues. Primers included in the PCR were 60 Vbeta and 13 Jbeta primers. Assay: immunoSEQ multiplex PCR; the TCRdb copy retains only in-frame clones and omits some. This repertoire includes about 170,000 clones. This sample was taken from a study of cytomegalovirus exposure and HLA in healthy donors. The sequenced material came from PBMCs. The origin of this receptor is a woman aged 18-35 years in good health and CMV-seropositive. The V call is TRBV9, the J call TRBJ2-2, with TRBD1 matching over 11 bases. The CDR3 region is CASSVGGQGAGELFF. DNA for the CDR3: TGTGCCAGCAGCGTAGGGGGACAGGGGGCCGGGGAGCTGTTTTTT.